The rows below give T cell receptor beta chains drawn from one sample of a study of blood T cell repertoires in COVID-19. Profiled with immunoSEQ multiplex PCR; TCRdb holds only in-frame clones, not every one. The sample lists approximately 97,000 clones, about 88% occurring once. Sequencing used peripheral blood. The receptor source for this set is a man between 45 and 60 years old with active or convalescent COVID-19. The CDR3 runs from the conserved cysteine through the conserved F or W. Fields, in order: D gene, J gene, clone size, V gene, CDR3 DNA, CDR3 protein. The D gene is left open where the match is weak. Some rows mark clone size as missing; the rest say once, few, many or name a class of expanded clone.

d_call: TRBD2
j_call: TRBJ2-1
clone_size: .
v_call: TRBV7-2
cdr3_nt: TGTGCCAGCAGCTCCCGGACTAGCGGGGGTGTTCGAATGGGTGAGCAGTTCTTC
cdr3_aa: CASSSRTSGGVRMGEQFF

d_call: TRBD1
j_call: TRBJ2-1
clone_size: .
v_call: TRBV6-5
cdr3_nt: TGTGCCAGCAGTCCGGGACAGAGCTACAATGAGCAGTTCTTC
cdr3_aa: CASSPGQSYNEQFF

d_call: TRBD2
j_call: TRBJ2-3
clone_size: .
v_call: TRBV18
cdr3_nt: TGTGCCAGCTCGGAGGGACTAGTGGGGGCAGATACGCAGTATTTT
cdr3_aa: CASSEGLVGADTQYF

d_call: .
j_call: TRBJ2-3
clone_size: .
v_call: TRBV29-1
cdr3_nt: TGCAGCGTTGAAGTGGGGGGGGGCGTCACAGATACGCAGTATTTT
cdr3_aa: CSVEVGGGVTDTQYF

d_call: TRBD1
j_call: TRBJ2-2
clone_size: .
v_call: TRBV6-4
cdr3_nt: TGTGCCAGCAGTGCAGGACAGGGGGCTAACGGGGAGCTGTTTTTT
cdr3_aa: CASSAGQGANGELFF

d_call: TRBD2
j_call: TRBJ2-7
clone_size: .
v_call: TRBV27
cdr3_nt: TGTGCCAGCAGTTTAGGCCCGGGGGGTGAGCAGTACTTC
cdr3_aa: CASSLGPGGEQYF

d_call: TRBD2
j_call: TRBJ2-5
clone_size: once
v_call: TRBV3-1/TRBV3-2
cdr3_nt: TGTGCCAGCAACCGGGACTATCAAGAGACCCAGTACTTC
cdr3_aa: CASNRDYQETQYF

d_call: TRBD2
j_call: TRBJ2-5
clone_size: .
v_call: TRBV5-1
cdr3_nt: TGCGCCAGCAGCTTGCCTAGCGGGGGCCAAGAGACCCAGTACTTC
cdr3_aa: CASSLPSGGQETQYF

d_call: .
j_call: TRBJ2-5
clone_size: .
v_call: TRBV21-1
cdr3_nt: TGTGCCAGCAGCTTCTCGGACAGGCTCCAAGAGACCCAGTACTTC
cdr3_aa: CASSFSDRLQETQYF

d_call: .
j_call: TRBJ2-5
clone_size: .
v_call: TRBV5-4
cdr3_nt: TGTGCCAGCAGCCTAGGGGCGGGGGCCCTCCAAGAGACCCAGTACTTC
cdr3_aa: CASSLGAGALQETQYF

d_call: .
j_call: TRBJ2-5
clone_size: .
v_call: TRBV9
cdr3_nt: TGTGCCAGCAGCTCGACCTCTAGCGTCGCTGCGGCCCAGTACTTC
cdr3_aa: CASSSTSSVAAAQYF

d_call: TRBD1
j_call: TRBJ1-2
clone_size: once
v_call: TRBV5-4
cdr3_nt: TGTGCCAGCAGCAAGACTACAGGGGATGGCTACACCTTC
cdr3_aa: CASSKTTGDGYTF

d_call: .
j_call: TRBJ2-5
clone_size: .
v_call: TRBV28
cdr3_nt: TGTGCCAGCAGTTTTCTGAGGTTGGGGGCCCATCAAGAGACCCAGTACTTC
cdr3_aa: CASSFLRLGAHQETQYF

d_call: .
j_call: TRBJ2-1
clone_size: .
v_call: TRBV6-6
cdr3_nt: TGTGCCAGCAGTTACTCGAGGGACTTATTAAATGAGCAGTTCTTC
cdr3_aa: CASSYSRDLLNEQFF

d_call: TRBD1
j_call: TRBJ1-4
clone_size: .
v_call: TRBV5-4
cdr3_nt: TGTGCCAGCAGCTTGGAGGACAGGGTGGGCGAAAAACTGTTTTTT
cdr3_aa: CASSLEDRVGEKLFF